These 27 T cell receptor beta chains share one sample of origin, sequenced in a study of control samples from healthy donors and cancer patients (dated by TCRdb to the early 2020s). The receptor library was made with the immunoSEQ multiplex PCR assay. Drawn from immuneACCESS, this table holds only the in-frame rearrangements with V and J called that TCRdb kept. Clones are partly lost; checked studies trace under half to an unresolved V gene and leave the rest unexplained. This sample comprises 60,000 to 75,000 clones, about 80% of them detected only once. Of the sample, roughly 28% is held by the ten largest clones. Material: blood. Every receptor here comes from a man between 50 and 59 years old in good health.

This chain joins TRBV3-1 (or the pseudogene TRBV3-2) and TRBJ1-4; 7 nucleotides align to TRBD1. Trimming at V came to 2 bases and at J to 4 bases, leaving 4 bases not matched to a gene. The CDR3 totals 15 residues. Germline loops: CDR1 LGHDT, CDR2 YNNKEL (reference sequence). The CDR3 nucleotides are TGTGCCAGCAGCCAACGAGGGGGCGATAATGAAAAACTGTTTTTT. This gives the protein CASSQRGGDNEKLFF.

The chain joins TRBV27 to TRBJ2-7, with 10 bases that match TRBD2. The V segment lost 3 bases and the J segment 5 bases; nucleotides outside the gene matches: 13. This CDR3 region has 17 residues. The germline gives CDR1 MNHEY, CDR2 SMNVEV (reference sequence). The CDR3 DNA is TGTGCCAGCAGTTTCTTAACTAGCGGGAACCTCTTCCACGAGCAGTACTTC. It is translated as CASSFLTSGNLFHEQYF.

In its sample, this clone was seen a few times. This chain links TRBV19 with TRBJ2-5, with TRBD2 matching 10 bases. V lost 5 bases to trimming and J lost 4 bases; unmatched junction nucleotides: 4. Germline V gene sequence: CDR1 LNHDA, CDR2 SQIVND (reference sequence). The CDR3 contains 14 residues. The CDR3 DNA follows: TGTGCCAGTAGTCAGCGGGGGGGCACAGAGACCCAGTACTTC. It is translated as CASSQRGGTETQYF. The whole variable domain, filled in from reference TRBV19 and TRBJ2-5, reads DGGITQSPKYLFRKEGQNVTLSCEQNLNHDAMYWYRQDPGQGLRLIYYSQIVNDFQKGDIAEGYSVSREKKESFPLTVTSAQKNPTAFYLCASSQRGGTETQYFGPGTRLLVL.

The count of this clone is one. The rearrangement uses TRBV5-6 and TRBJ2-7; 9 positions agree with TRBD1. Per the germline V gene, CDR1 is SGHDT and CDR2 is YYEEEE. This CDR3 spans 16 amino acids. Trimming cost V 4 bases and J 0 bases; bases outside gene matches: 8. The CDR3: CASSLKTGGISYEQYF. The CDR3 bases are TGTGCCAGCAGCCTAAAGACAGGGGGAATCTCCTACGAGCAGTACTTC.

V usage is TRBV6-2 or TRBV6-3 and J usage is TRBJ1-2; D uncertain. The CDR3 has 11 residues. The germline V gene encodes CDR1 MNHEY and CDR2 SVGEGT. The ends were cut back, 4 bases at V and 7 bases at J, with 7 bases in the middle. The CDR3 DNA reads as TGTGCCAGCAGTTTCAAGGGTGGCTACACCTTC. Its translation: CASSFKGGYTF.

In nucleotides, the CDR3 is TGTGCCAGCAGCACCGACATCCCGAACACTGAAGCTTTCTTT. Translated, it gives CASSTDIPNTEAFF. The chain is built from TRBV9 and TRBJ1-1; D unclear. V dropped 4 bases and J dropped 1 base, with 11 bases sitting between them. CDR3 length: 14 amino acids. Germline CDR1 SGDLS, CDR2 YYNGEE.

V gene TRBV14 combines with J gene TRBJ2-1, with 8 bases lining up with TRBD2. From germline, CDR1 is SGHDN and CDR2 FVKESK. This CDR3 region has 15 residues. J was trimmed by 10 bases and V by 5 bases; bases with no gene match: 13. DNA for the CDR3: TGTGCCAGCAGCTTTCGTGGAGCGGGAGTAGAGGAGCAGTTCTTC. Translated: CASSFRGAGVEEQFF.

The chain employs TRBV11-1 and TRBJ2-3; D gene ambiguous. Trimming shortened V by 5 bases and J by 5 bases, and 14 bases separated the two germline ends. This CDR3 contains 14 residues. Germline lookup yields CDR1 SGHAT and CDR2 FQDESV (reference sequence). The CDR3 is CASSLSRSKDTQYF. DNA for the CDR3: TGTGCCAGCAGCCTGTCTAGGTCAAAAGATACGCAGTATTTT.

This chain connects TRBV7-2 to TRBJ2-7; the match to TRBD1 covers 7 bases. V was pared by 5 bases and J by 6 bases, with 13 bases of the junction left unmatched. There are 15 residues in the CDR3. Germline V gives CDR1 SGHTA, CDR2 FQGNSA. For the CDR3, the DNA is TGTGCCAGCAGCCCTTCAACAGGGGATGTCATCGAGCAGTACTTC. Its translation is CASSPSTGDVIEQYF.

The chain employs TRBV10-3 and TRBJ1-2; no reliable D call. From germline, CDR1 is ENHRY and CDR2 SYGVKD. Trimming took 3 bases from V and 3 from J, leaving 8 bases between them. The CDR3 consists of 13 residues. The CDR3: CAISEGRDYGYTF. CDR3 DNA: TGTGCCATCAGTGAAGGACGGGACTATGGCTACACCTTC.

CDR3 sequence: CASSHDSGSTEAFF. The CDR3 bases are TGTGCCAGCAGTCATGACAGCGGGAGCACTGAAGCTTTCTTT. J is TRBJ1-1 and V is TRBV2, with D possibly TRBD1 on 5 matching bases. The germline V and J ends were trimmed by 5 bases and 4 bases, with 14 bases remaining between them. The CDR3 is 14 residues long. CDR1 is SNHLY and CDR2 is FYNNEI in the germline V gene.

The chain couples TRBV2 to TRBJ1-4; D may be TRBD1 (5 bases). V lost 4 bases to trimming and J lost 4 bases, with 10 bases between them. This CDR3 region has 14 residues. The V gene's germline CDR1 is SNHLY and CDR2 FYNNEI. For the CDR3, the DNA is TGTGCCAGCAGTGGTGACAGTAGTAATGAAAAACTGTTTTTT. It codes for CASSGDSSNEKLFF. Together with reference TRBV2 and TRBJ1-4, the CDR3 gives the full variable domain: EPEVTQTPSHQVTQMGQEVILRCVPISNHLYFYWYRQILGQKVEFLVSFYNNEISEKSEIFDDQFSVERPDGSNFTLKIRSTKLEDSAMYFCASSGDSSNEKLFFGSGTQLSVL.

The CDR3 loop reads CASSPAGELFF. CDR3 nucleotide sequence: TGTGCCAGCAGCCCGGCAGGGGAGCTGTTTTTT. This chain links TRBV11-3 with TRBJ2-2, with D unresolved. Germline V gene lookup returns CDR1 SGHNT and CDR2 YENEEA. The CDR3 loop spans 11 amino acids. V lost 5 bases, J lost 8 bases, and 6 bases lay in between.

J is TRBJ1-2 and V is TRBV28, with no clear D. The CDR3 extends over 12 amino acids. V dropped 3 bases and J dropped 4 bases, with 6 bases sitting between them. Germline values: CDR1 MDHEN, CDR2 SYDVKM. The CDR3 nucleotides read TGTGCCAGCAGTTTGGATGCCTATGGCTACACCTTC. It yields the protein CASSLDAYGYTF.

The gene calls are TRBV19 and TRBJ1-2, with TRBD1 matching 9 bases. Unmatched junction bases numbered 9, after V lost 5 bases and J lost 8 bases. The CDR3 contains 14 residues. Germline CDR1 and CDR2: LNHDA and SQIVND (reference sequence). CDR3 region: CASSGEQGAKGYTF. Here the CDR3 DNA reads TGTGCCAGTAGTGGTGAACAGGGGGCGAAGGGCTACACCTTC.

The CDR3 region is CASSQGWAPGLLRNEQYF. CDR3 nucleotide sequence: TGTGCCAGCAGCCAAGGATGGGCTCCGGGACTCCTTAGGAACGAGCAGTACTTC. The J gene is TRBJ2-7, the V gene TRBV3-1 (or the pseudogene TRBV3-2); D may be TRBD2 (6 bases). Germline assignment: CDR1 LGHDT and CDR2 YNNKEL (reference sequence). Trimming shortened V by 1 base and J by 5 bases, and 24 bases separated the two germline ends. The CDR3 length is 18 residues.

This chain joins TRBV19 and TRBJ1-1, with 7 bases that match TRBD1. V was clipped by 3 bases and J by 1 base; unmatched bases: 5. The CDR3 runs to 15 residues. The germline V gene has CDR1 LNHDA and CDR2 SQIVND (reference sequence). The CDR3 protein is CASSMGQPANTEAFF. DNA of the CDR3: TGTGCCAGTAGTATGGGACAGCCAGCGAACACTGAAGCTTTCTTT.

CDR3 nucleotides: TGTGCCAGCAGCCTTTCACTAAGACAGGGTGCCTACGAGCAGTACTTC. Translation: CASSLSLRQGAYEQYF. This chain connects TRBV4-2 to TRBJ2-7, with 7 nucleotides matching TRBD1. Trimming took 4 bases from V and 2 from J; bases not matched to a gene: 11. The CDR3 is 16 amino acids. Germline assignment: CDR1 LGHNA and CDR2 YNFKEQ.

This chain's CDR3 is CASSSRGAGNNSPLHF. CDR3 nucleotides: TGTGCCAGCAGTTCCCGGGGCGCCGGTAATAATTCACCCCTCCACTTT. The gene calls are TRBV6-2 or TRBV6-3 and TRBJ1-6; tentatively, D is TRBD1 (5 bases). Trimming pared 4 bases from V and 5 bases from J, leaving 15 bases between. CDR1 and CDR2 (germline): MNHEY, SVGEGT. The CDR3 is 16 amino acids.

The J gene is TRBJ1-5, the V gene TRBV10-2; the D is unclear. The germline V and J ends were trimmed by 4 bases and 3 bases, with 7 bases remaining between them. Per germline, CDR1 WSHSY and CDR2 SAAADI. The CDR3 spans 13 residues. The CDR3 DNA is TGCGCCAGCAGTGTTTACTTCAATCAGCCCCAGCATTTT. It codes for CASSVYFNQPQHF.

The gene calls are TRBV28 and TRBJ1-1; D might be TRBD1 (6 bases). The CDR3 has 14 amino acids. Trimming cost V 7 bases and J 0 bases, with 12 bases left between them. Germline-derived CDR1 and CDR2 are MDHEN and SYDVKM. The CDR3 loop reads CASNLGGVNTEAFF. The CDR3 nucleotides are TGTGCCAGCAACTTAGGGGGGGTGAACACTGAAGCTTTCTTT.

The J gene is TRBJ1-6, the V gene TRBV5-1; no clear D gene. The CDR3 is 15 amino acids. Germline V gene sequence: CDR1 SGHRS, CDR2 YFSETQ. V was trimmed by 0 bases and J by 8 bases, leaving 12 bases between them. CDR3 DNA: TGCGCCAGCAGCTTGGCCACCAGAGGCCATTCACCCCTCCACTTT. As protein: CASSLATRGHSPLHF.

The CDR3 nucleotides read TGTGCCAGCAGTTCAGGGGGCGGCAATCAGCCCCAGCATTTT. Amino acids: CASSSGGGNQPQHF. J is TRBJ1-5 and V is TRBV2; 8 bases line up with TRBD1. CDR3 length equals 14 residues. V dropped 5 bases and J dropped 2; count of bases not matched to a gene: 2. The V gene's germline CDR1 is SNHLY and CDR2 FYNNEI. The full variable domain, completed using reference TRBV2 and TRBJ1-5, is EPEVTQTPSHQVTQMGQEVILRCVPISNHLYFYWYRQILGQKVEFLVSFYNNEISEKSEIFDDQFSVERPDGSNFTLKIRSTKLEDSAMYFCASSSGGGNQPQHFGDGTRLSIL.

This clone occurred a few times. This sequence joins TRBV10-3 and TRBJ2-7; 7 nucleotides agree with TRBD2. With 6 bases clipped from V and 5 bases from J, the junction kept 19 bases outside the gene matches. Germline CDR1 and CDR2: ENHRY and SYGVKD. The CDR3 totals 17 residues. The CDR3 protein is CAIRPNQASGRDDEQYF. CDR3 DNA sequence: TGTGCCATCAGGCCTAATCAGGCTTCGGGGAGGGATGACGAGCAGTACTTC.

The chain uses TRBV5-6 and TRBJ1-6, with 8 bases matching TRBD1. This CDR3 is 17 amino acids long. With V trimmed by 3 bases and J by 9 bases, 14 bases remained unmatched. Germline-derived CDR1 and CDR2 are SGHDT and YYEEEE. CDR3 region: CASSSPFVDRDLSPLHF. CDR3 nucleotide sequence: TGTGCCAGCAGCTCCCCGTTTGTGGACAGGGACCTTTCACCCCTCCACTTT.

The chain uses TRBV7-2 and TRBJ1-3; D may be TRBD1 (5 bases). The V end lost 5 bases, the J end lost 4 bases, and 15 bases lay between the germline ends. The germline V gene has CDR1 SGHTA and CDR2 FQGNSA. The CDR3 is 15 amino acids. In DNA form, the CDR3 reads TGTGCCAGCAGCCGGGGTATGGGACTCGGAAACACCATATATTTT. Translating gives CASSRGMGLGNTIYF. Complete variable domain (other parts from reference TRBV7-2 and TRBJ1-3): GAGVSQSPSNKVTEKGKDVELRCDPISGHTALYWYRQSLGQGLEFLIYFQGNSAPDKSGLPSDRFSAERTGGSVSTLTIQRTQQEDSAVYLCASSRGMGLGNTIYFGEGSWLTVV.

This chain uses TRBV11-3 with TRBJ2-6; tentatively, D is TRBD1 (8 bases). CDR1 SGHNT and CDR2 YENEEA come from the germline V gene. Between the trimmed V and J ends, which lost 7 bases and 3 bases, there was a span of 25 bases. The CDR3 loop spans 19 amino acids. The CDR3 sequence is CASTAGAGTGGSGANVLTF. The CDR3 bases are TGTGCCAGCACCGCGGGGGCCGGGACAGGAGGAAGTGGGGCCAACGTCCTGACTTTC.